The entry below gives a single T cell receptor (beta chain) sequence along with its context. Its specificity is unknown. The data stem from a study of shared clonotypes between healthy human individuals. Whole-study results and caveats: Generally, estimated richness proved larger in naive subsets than it did in memory subsets. For naive CD4 cells, around 5% of clonotypes were shared across a few donors. The authors expected sequencing depth to affect clonotype sharing among donors.

Terminally differentiated effector memory CD45RA+ cells were excluded by CCR7 positive selection of CD45RO-negative cells. Sequenced by immunoSEQ multiplex PCR; TCRdb stores in-frame clones only, minus some. The sample lists approximately 2,200,000 clones, 90% to 95% seen once, with 1.5% to 2% in the top ten. The CDR3 runs to 12 residues. Germline trimming cut 10 bases from V and 7 bases from J; bases unmatched to any gene: 8. Germline V gives CDR1 SGHNT, CDR2 YYREEE (reference sequence). The receptor was derived from a man aged 18 to 30 in good health. Some clones in this sample may be carry-over from other donors' samples. The sequencing sample was made of naive CD8+ T cells from PBMCs. The rearrangement joins TRBV5-4 to TRBJ2-1, with TRBD2 identical over 7 bases. This CDR3 is CAEGLAVNEQFF. In nucleotides, the CDR3 is TGTGCCGAGGGGCTAGCGGTTAATGAGCAGTTCTTC.